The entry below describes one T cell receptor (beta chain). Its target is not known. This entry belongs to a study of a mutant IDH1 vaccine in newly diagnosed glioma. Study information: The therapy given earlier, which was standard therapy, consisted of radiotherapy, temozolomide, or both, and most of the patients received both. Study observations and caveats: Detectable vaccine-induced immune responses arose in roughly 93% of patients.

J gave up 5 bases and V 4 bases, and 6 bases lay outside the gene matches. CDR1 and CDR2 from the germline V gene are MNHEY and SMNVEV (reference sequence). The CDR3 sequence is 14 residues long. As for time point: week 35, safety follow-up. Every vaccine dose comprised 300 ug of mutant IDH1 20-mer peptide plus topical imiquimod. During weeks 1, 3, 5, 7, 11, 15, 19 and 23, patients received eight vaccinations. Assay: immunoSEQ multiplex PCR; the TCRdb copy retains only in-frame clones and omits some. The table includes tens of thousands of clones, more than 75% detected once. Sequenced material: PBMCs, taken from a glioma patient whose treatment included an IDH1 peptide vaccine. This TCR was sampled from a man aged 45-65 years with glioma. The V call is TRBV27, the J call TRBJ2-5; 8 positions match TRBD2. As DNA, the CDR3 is TGTGCCAGCAGTTCCGGACTAGCTGCGGAGACCCAGTACTTC. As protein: CASSSGLAAETQYF.